The 5 T cell receptor beta chains given below trace back to one sample, sequenced in a study of blood T cell repertoires in COVID-19. Sequencing used immunoSEQ multiplex PCR; TCRdb keeps in-frame clones, though not all of them. The data contain a few hundred thousand clones, approximately 84% of them singletons. The sequenced material came from PBMCs or T cells enriched from blood (not recorded which). These TCRs come from a man aged 35-49 years who had recovered from COVID-19.

This clone came up once. The rearrangement uses TRBV5-1 and TRBJ2-3; the match to TRBD2 covers 7 bases. The CDR3 spans 15 residues. Germline assignment: CDR1 SGHRS and CDR2 YFSETQ. After removal of 0 bases from V and 4 bases from J, the junction contained 5 bases not matched to a gene. Here the CDR3 DNA reads TGCGCCAGCAGCTTGGCTCGGGCGGGAGCAGATACGCAGTATTTT. Translated: CASSLARAGADTQYF.

The V call is TRBV23-1, the J call TRBJ1-4; D not resolved. TRBV23-1 carries the ORF label, with uncertain function. The ends were cut back, 4 bases at V and 6 bases at J, with 15 bases in the middle. The CDR3 runs 15 residues. CDR3 sequence: CASSRRRTGYEKLFF. In DNA, the CDR3 is TGCGCCAGCAGTCGGCGACGGACGGGGTATGAAAAACTGTTTTTT.

This clone was seen a single time. The chain has TRBV4-1 and TRBJ2-7; 11 positions match TRBD1. Germline V gene sequence: CDR1 MGHRA, CDR2 YSYEKL. With V trimmed by 1 base and J by 3 bases, 8 bases remained unmatched. This CDR3 has 17 residues. The CDR3 here is CASSQVYRDRGNYEQYF. DNA for the CDR3: TGCGCCAGCAGCCAAGTGTACCGGGACAGGGGGAACTACGAGCAGTACTTC.

V is TRBV5-4 and J is TRBJ2-3, with 12 bases that match TRBD2. With V trimmed by 8 bases and J by 2 bases, 9 bases remained unmatched. The germline V gene encodes CDR1 SGHNT and CDR2 YYREEE (reference sequence). The CDR3 extends over 16 amino acids. The CDR3 coding sequence is TGTGCCAGTGATTCTAGCGGGGGGGGTTCCACAGATACGCAGTATTTT. It encodes CASDSSGGGSTDTQYF.

The chain joins TRBV28 to TRBJ2-5; D is ambiguous. This CDR3 comprises 17 residues. Germline V gene data show CDR1 as MDHEN and CDR2 as SYDVKM. V lost 1 base and J 5 bases, leaving 20 bases between the germline ends. The CDR3 region is CASSLFLTPAVSETQYF. The CDR3 nucleotides are TGTGCCAGCAGTTTATTCCTGACACCCGCAGTGTCTGAGACCCAGTACTTC.